A single sample gave rise to the 9 T cell receptor beta chains below, sequenced in a study of Ad26.COV2.S vaccination and SARS-CoV-2 variants. Sequencing was performed with immunoSEQ multiplex PCR; in TCRdb, only in-frame clones are kept and a portion is missing. This sample has around 270,000 clones, with 70% to 90% found just once. The treatment here: about 20 received Ad26.COV2.S at low or high dose, single or two shots; several received placebo; per-sample allocation not given. Collection of the samples took place on day 63 after the first injection of vaccine or placebo. The sequenced sample was peripheral blood, obtained in a trial of Ad26.COV2.S vaccine versus placebo. The origin of the receptors is a person between 18 and 65 years old who received the Ad26.COV2.S COVID-19 vaccine or a placebo.

The CDR3 DNA reads TGTGCCAGCAGAAGGGACTGGGGTGAAAAACTGTTTTTT. As protein: CASRRDWGEKLFF. V usage is TRBV2 and J usage is TRBJ1-4, with D perhaps matching TRBD1 (5 bases). V dropped 6 bases and J dropped 7 bases, with 12 bases sitting between them. This CDR3 region has 13 residues. Germline CDR1 and CDR2: SNHLY and FYNNEI.

This clone was counted only a few times. J is TRBJ1-2 and V is TRBV19; D perhaps matches TRBD1 (5 bases). V shed 7 bases and J shed 4 bases, with 10 bases lying between them. Germline V gene lookup returns CDR1 LNHDA and CDR2 SQIVND (reference sequence). The CDR3 has 12 residues. The CDR3 spells CASTGEPYGYTF. CDR3 nucleotides: TGTGCCAGTACGGGGGAACCCTATGGCTACACCTTC.

The chain is built from TRBV4-2 and TRBJ2-1; no reliable D call. This CDR3 spans 13 amino acids. The V end lost 5 bases, the J end lost 0 bases, and 5 bases lay between the germline ends. Germline V gene lookup returns CDR1 LGHNA and CDR2 YNFKEQ. In DNA, the CDR3 is TGTGCCAGCAGCTATAGCTCCTACAATGAGCAGTTCTTC. Translation: CASSYSSYNEQFF.

This clone was seen a single time. The chain links TRBV30 to TRBJ1-5; 7 nucleotides agree with TRBD1. V gave up 3 bases and J gave up 6 bases; unmatched junction bases: 5. The CDR3 consists of 13 residues. Germline V gene data show CDR1 as GTSNPN and CDR2 as SVGIG (reference sequence). CDR3 region: CAWSAGGSQPQHF. In DNA, the CDR3 is TGTGCCTGGAGCGCAGGGGGGAGTCAGCCCCAGCATTTT.

This clone was observed a handful of times. The rearrangement uses TRBV5-6 and TRBJ2-7, with D maybe TRBD1 (6 bases). Between the trimmed V and J ends, which lost 0 bases and 2 bases, there was a span of 12 bases. The germline CDR1 and CDR2 sequences are SGHDT and YYEEEE. The CDR3 is made up of 15 amino acids. The CDR3 loop reads CASSLDRALAYEQYV. The CDR3 region has the DNA TGTGCCAGCAGCTTGGACAGGGCCTTGGCCTACGAGCAGTACGTC.

The chain links TRBV6-5 to TRBJ2-7; D remains ambiguous. CDR1 is MNHEY, CDR2 SVGAGI, per germline. Trimming took 0 bases from V and 0 from J, leaving 6 bases between them. This CDR3 region has 14 residues. Here the CDR3 DNA reads TGTGCCAGCAGTTACTCGCCAGGCTCCTACGAGCAGTACTTC. It yields the protein CASSYSPGSYEQYF.

The gene calls are TRBV4-1 and TRBJ1-4; D unresolved. The V gene lost 2 bases and the J gene lost 5 bases, with 9 bases spanning the gap. In germline, CDR1 is MGHRA, CDR2 YSYEKL. The CDR3 loop spans 14 amino acids. The CDR3 nucleotides are TGCGCCAGCAGCCAAACGAACTCGAATGAAAAACTGTTTTTT. Translating gives CASSQTNSNEKLFF.

The sample holds a few counts of this clone. The V call is TRBV4-2, the J call TRBJ2-2; no clear D gene. The CDR3 has 14 residues. The V end was cut by 0 bases, the J end by 5 bases, with 7 bases between. Per the germline V gene, CDR1 is LGHNA and CDR2 is YNFKEQ. This CDR3 reads CASSQDPSTGELFF. For the CDR3, the DNA is TGTGCCAGCAGCCAAGATCCCTCGACCGGGGAGCTGTTTTTT.

V is TRBV2 and J is TRBJ1-4; D unclear. Germline V gene lookup returns CDR1 SNHLY and CDR2 FYNNEI. This CDR3 is 13 amino acids long. V gave up 6 bases and J gave up 5 bases, with 10 bases separating them. CDR3 DNA: TGTGCCAGCAGCGTAGAAAGAAATGAAAAACTGTTTTTT. Protein product: CASSVERNEKLFF.